A single sample gave rise to the 31 T cell receptor beta chains below, sequenced in a study of neurological immune-mediated disorders. As to time point: technical triplicate 3. TCRdb used MiXCR to reprocess the 5' RACE reads, holding one entry per CDR3 protein. Of about 44,000 distinct CDR3 sequences listed, 20% to 25% are singletons. Sequenced material: PBMCs. The receptors stem from a man aged 60 to 69 with HTLV-1-associated myelopathy (HAM/TSP).

In its sample, this clonotype was seen many times. V usage is TRBV20-1 and J usage is TRBJ2-5, with D possibly TRBD1 on 6 matching bases. The germline CDR1 and CDR2 sequences are DFQATT and SNEGSKA (reference sequence). The CDR3 length is 13 residues. The germline V and J ends were trimmed by 8 bases and 2 bases, with 15 bases remaining between them. Here the CDR3 DNA reads TGCAGTAGACGTCGGACAGTACAAGAGACCCAGTACTTC. This codes for CSRRRTVQETQYF.

This clonotype was counted at least ten times. V usage is TRBV7-9 and J usage is TRBJ1-1; 9 nucleotides line up with TRBD1. CDR3 length equals 14 residues. CDR1 SEHNR and CDR2 FQNEAQ come from the germline V gene (reference sequence). V lost 5 bases to trimming and J lost 10 bases; unmatched junction nucleotides: 11. The CDR3: CASSPGQGESGAFF. The CDR3 bases are TGTGCCAGCAGCCCGGGACAGGGAGAATCAGGAGCTTTCTTT.

This clonotype has a count of ten or more. V is TRBV29-1 and J is TRBJ2-4, with 8 bases fitting TRBD1. Looked up from germline, CDR1 is SQVTM and CDR2 is ANQGSEA. Losses at the gene ends were 7 bases for V and 1 base for J; bases not matched to a gene: 18. There are 18 residues in the CDR3. CDR3 amino acids: CSASGQAVDNLAKNIQYF. The DNA for the CDR3 is TGCAGCGCGTCGGGACAGGCGGTCGATAATCTGGCCAAAAACATTCAGTACTTC.

This clonotype was counted once. An end of the junction does not agree with germline; a read error may underlie this. The V gene is TRBV10-3, the J gene TRBJ2-3; D is unclear. The CDR3 contains 14 residues. The germline V gene encodes CDR1 ENHRY and CDR2 SYGVKD. CDR3 protein: CVITPTSGTDTQYF. The CDR3 DNA is TGTGTCATCACACCGACAAGCGGCACAGATACGCAGTATTTT.

With respect to this clonotype: Germline and junction disagree at one end, which may indicate a read error. This chain connects TRBV15 to TRBJ1-5; D ambiguous. This CDR3 has 14 amino acids. Germline V CDR1 and CDR2: LNHNV, YYDKDF (reference sequence). This CDR3 reads CATSGTGFNPPQHF. In nucleotides, the CDR3 is TGTGCCACCAGCGGCACGGGCTTCAATCCGCCCCAGCATTTT.

This clonotype appeared a few times. Relative to the germline gene, one junction end is altered; a read error may explain this. The V gene is TRBV12-3 or TRBV12-4, the J gene TRBJ1-1; weak D call: TRBD1 (6 bases). This CDR3 is 12 amino acids long. As DNA, the CDR3 is TGTGCCAGCAGACCTGGGACACCTGAAGCTTTATTT. Its protein product is CASRPGTPEALF.

The genes are TRBV20-1 and TRBJ1-1; maybe TRBD1 (5 bases). Deletions cut 6 bases from V and 7 bases from J, with 15 bases between. The CDR3 consists of 12 residues. Germline CDR1 is DFQATT and CDR2 is SNEGSKA (reference sequence). CDR3 amino acids: CSAPPDSFEAFF. The DNA of the CDR3 is TGCAGTGCCCCGCCCGACAGCTTTGAAGCTTTCTTT.

In its sample, this clonotype was seen many times. The V call is TRBV6-1, the J call TRBJ2-7, with a tentative D call TRBD2 (6 bases). CDR1 and CDR2 (germline): MNHNS, SASEGT. V was shortened by 4 bases and J by 4 bases, with 14 bases between the two germline ends. The CDR3 is 14 amino acids. CDR3 in amino acids: CASSANVAVYEQYF. CDR3 in DNA: TGTGCCAGCAGTGCGAACGTAGCGGTATACGAGCAGTACTTC.

This clonotype came up many times. V usage is TRBV3-1 and J usage is TRBJ2-1, with TRBD2 as a possible D gene (7 bases). The CDR3 has 18 residues. The germline CDR1 and CDR2 sequences are LGHDT and YNNKEL (reference sequence). The V end lost 0 bases, the J end lost 2 bases, and 17 bases lay between the germline ends. The CDR3 region is CASSQEPAGHVTYNEQFF. As DNA, the CDR3 is TGTGCCAGCAGCCAAGAACCAGCGGGACATGTTACCTACAATGAGCAGTTCTTC.

In this sample, this clonotype turned up many times. This sequence joins TRBV12-3 or TRBV12-4 and TRBJ2-1, with 11 bases identical to TRBD1. Germline trimming cut 5 bases from V and 3 bases from J; bases unmatched to any gene: 3. The CDR3 spans 15 residues. Here the CDR3 reads CASSPGTGGYNEQFF. Here the CDR3 DNA reads TGTGCCAGCAGTCCCGGGACAGGGGGCTACAATGAGCAGTTCTTC.

Ten or more counts support this clonotype. This chain uses TRBV4-1 with TRBJ2-1, with a possible D match to TRBD2 (7 bases). Germline lookup yields CDR1 MGHRA and CDR2 YSYEKL. Trimming pared 4 bases from V and 5 bases from J, leaving 24 bases between. CDR3 length equals 18 residues. The CDR3 DNA is TGCGCCAGCAGCCGGGGGGGGGCTACTGAAGGTTCGAACAATGAGCAGTTCTTC. Translated: CASSRGGATEGSNNEQFF.

The chain is built from TRBV9 and TRBJ2-4, with D possibly being TRBD1 (6 bases). The CDR3 contains 16 residues. Trimming stripped 0 bases from V and 1 base from J, with 11 bases between. Germline CDR1 reads SGDLS; CDR2 reads YYNGEE. The CDR3 sequence: CASSVGGQFAKNIQYF. CDR3 nucleotide sequence: TGTGCCAGCAGCGTAGGCGGACAGTTCGCCAAAAACATTCAGTACTTC.

This clonotype was counted ten times or more. This CDR3 reads CSASLAGAWEQYF. For the CDR3, the DNA is TGCAGTGCTAGCTTAGCGGGAGCGTGGGAGCAGTACTTC. This chain links TRBV20-1 with TRBJ2-7; TRBD2 matches 9 bases. The CDR3 runs to 13 residues. J lost 7 bases, V lost 3 bases, and 7 bases had no gene match. CDR1 is DFQATT, CDR2 SNEGSKA, per germline (reference sequence).

The table lists this clonotype with many counts. The chain couples TRBV11-2 to TRBJ2-1, with D unclear. This CDR3 has 12 residues. Per the germline V gene, CDR1 is SGHAT and CDR2 is FQNNGV. V shed 4 bases and J shed 4 bases, with 5 bases lying between them. The CDR3 DNA is TGTGCCAGCAGCTCGACATACAATGAGCAGTTCTTC. This sequence encodes CASSSTYNEQFF.

This clonotype was recorded at least ten times. The CDR3 region has the DNA TGTGCCAGCAGCCACCTGGGTAGCGGGAGTATCCACGGCACAGATACGCAGTATTTT. Translating gives CASSHLGSGSIHGTDTQYF. V usage is TRBV7-3 and J usage is TRBJ2-3, with 9 nucleotides matching TRBD2. Germline CDR1 reads SGHTA; CDR2 reads FQGTGA. The CDR3 has 19 residues. The V and J ends lost 5 bases and 1 base, in that order; junction bases with no gene match: 16.

The V call is TRBV12-3 or TRBV12-4, the J call TRBJ1-3; D ambiguous. The CDR3 contains 16 residues. Trimming removed 1 base at V and 5 bases at J, with 15 bases between. DNA of the CDR3: TGTGCCAGCAGTTTAGGGCGGCCTGATCACCGAAACACCATATATTTT. Translated: CASSLGRPDHRNTIYF.

This clonotype was detected ten times or more. This chain links TRBV12-3 or TRBV12-4 with TRBJ2-5; the D gene could be TRBD1 or TRBD2 (5 bases each). This CDR3 has 15 residues. V dropped 3 bases and J dropped 1 base, with 12 bases sitting between them. The CDR3 reads CASSLGRDGQETQYF. The CDR3 nucleotides read TGTGCCAGCAGTTTGGGCAGGGACGGCCAAGAGACCCAGTACTTC.

Ten or more counts support this clonotype. The V call is TRBV24-1, the J call TRBJ1-5, with a possible D match to TRBD1 (5 bases). Germline V lookup: CDR1 KGHDR, CDR2 SFDVKD. The CDR3 runs to 14 residues. Trimming shortened V by 7 bases and J by 8 bases, and 17 bases separated the two germline ends. The CDR3 protein is CATSDRGDLKPQHF. The CDR3 coding sequence is TGTGCCACCAGCGATCGAGGGGATTTAAAGCCCCAGCATTTT.

This clonotype was observed at least ten times. The chain joins TRBV9 to TRBJ2-3, with D tentatively TRBD1 (5 bases). Trimming removed 0 bases at V and 6 bases at J, with 17 bases between. In germline, CDR1 is SGDLS, CDR2 YYNGEE. This CDR3 is 16 amino acids long. CDR3 region: CASSVDLPGASDTQYF. DNA of the CDR3: TGTGCCAGCAGCGTAGATCTCCCTGGGGCTTCCGATACGCAGTATTTT.

This clonotype was seen repeatedly, ten times or more. The chain links TRBV6-5 to TRBJ2-3; maybe TRBD2 (6 bases). This CDR3 has 14 amino acids. Germline V gene lookup returns CDR1 MNHEY and CDR2 SVGAGI. Trimming cost V 5 bases and J 7 bases, with 16 bases left between them. CDR3 sequence reads: CASSPGTSANTQYF. Here the CDR3 DNA reads TGTGCCAGCAGTCCCGGGACTTCGGCGAATACGCAGTATTTT.

This clonotype was detected ten times or more. This chain connects TRBV7-6 to TRBJ2-7, with TRBD1 matching 8 bases. This CDR3 comprises 15 residues. Germline loops: CDR1 SGHVS, CDR2 FNYEAQ. J lost 6 bases, V lost 1 base, and 8 bases had no gene match. CDR3 in amino acids: CASSLGPDRAAEQYF. The DNA for the CDR3 is TGTGCCAGCAGCTTAGGTCCGGACAGGGCGGCCGAGCAGTACTTC.

This clonotype appeared many times. V and J are TRBV20-1 and TRBJ2-3; 9 nucleotides match TRBD1. With 6 bases clipped from V and 4 bases from J, the junction kept 8 bases outside the gene matches. Germline CDR1 and CDR2: DFQATT and SNEGSKA (reference sequence). This CDR3 spans 14 amino acids. The CDR3 nucleotides are TGCAGTGCGTGGACAGGGGTCGGGGCAGATACGCAGTATTTT. Translation: CSAWTGVGADTQYF.

There are many counts of this clonotype. This chain links TRBV2 with TRBJ2-1; maybe TRBD2 (5 bases). The germline CDR1 and CDR2 sequences are SNHLY and FYNNEI. CDR3 size: 13 residues. The ends were cut back, 5 bases at V and 6 bases at J, with 11 bases in the middle. The chain's CDR3 is CASSSVGSNEQFF. The CDR3 DNA reads as TGTGCCAGCAGTTCCGTAGGGAGCAATGAGCAGTTCTTC.

By frequency in the sample, this clonotype is medium-sized. This rearrangement joins TRBV20-1 to TRBJ1-5, with D perhaps matching TRBD1 (5 bases). Germline loops: CDR1 DFQATT, CDR2 SNEGSKA (reference sequence). The CDR3 covers 13 residues. Trimming took 4 bases from V and 1 from J, leaving 8 bases between them. The CDR3: CSATRQSNQPQHF. CDR3 DNA sequence: TGCAGTGCTACTCGACAGAGCAATCAGCCCCAGCATTTT.

This clonotype came up many times. The V call is TRBV20-1, the J call TRBJ2-4; D might be TRBD2 (6 bases). V gave up 6 bases and J gave up 7 bases, with 19 bases separating them. This CDR3 spans 14 amino acids. Germline CDR1 reads DFQATT; CDR2 reads SNEGSKA (reference sequence). The CDR3 coding sequence is TGCAGTGCCGAATCGGGTAGCGGAATGAACATTCAGTACTTC. Translating it yields CSAESGSGMNIQYF.

This clonotype has at least ten counts. The rearrangement links TRBV29-1 to TRBJ1-3; 9 bases are shared with TRBD1. J gave up 3 bases and V 6 bases, and 9 bases lay outside the gene matches. The CDR3 sequence is 15 residues long. Germline lookup yields CDR1 SQVTM and CDR2 ANQGSEA. The CDR3 loop reads CSVATGGRGGNTIYF. DNA for the CDR3: TGCAGCGTCGCTACAGGGGGCCGGGGTGGAAACACCATATATTTT.

This clonotype was observed at least ten times. The V call is TRBV20-1, the J call TRBJ1-2, with unresolved D. V was pared by 5 bases and J by 3 bases, with 10 bases between. Germline loops: CDR1 DFQATT, CDR2 SNEGSKA (reference sequence). CDR3 length equals 12 residues. CDR3 nucleotides: TGCAGTGCTGGGCCGAACGACTATGGCTACACCTTC. Residues: CSAGPNDYGYTF.

The sample holds many counts of this clonotype. The chain links TRBV5-4 to TRBJ2-1; 11 nucleotides match TRBD2. V shed 4 bases and J 7 bases; nucleotides not matched to a gene: 7. Germline-derived CDR1 and CDR2 are SGHNT and YYREEE (reference sequence). This CDR3 spans 15 amino acids. CDR3 sequence: CASSQIAGGLNEQFF. CDR3 coding DNA: TGTGCCAGCAGCCAAATAGCGGGAGGGTTGAATGAGCAGTTCTTC.

This clonotype was recorded at least ten times. The chain recombines TRBV10-3 with TRBJ2-7, with 7 bases fitting TRBD1. Germline values: CDR1 ENHRY, CDR2 SYGVKD. V was clipped by 11 bases and J by 2 bases; unmatched bases: 9. This CDR3 is built from 13 residues. Here the CDR3 reads CAGSPGTAYEQYF. The CDR3 bases are TGTGCCGGGAGTCCCGGGACAGCCTACGAGCAGTACTTC.

The chain joins TRBV6-5 to TRBJ2-3; the match to TRBD1 covers 9 bases. The CDR3 loop spans 16 amino acids. The germline V gene encodes CDR1 MNHEY and CDR2 SVGAGI. The J segment lost 2 bases and the V segment lost 6 bases, leaving 9 bases of the junction unmatched. The CDR3 loop is CASRRRGTGYTDTQYF. As DNA, the CDR3 is TGTGCCAGCAGGCGTCGGGGGACAGGGTACACAGATACGCAGTATTTT.

By sample share, this clonotype is medium-sized. The chain has TRBV7-2 and TRBJ2-4; D possibly uses TRBD1 or TRBD2 (6 bases each). The CDR3 runs 12 residues. V was shortened by 3 bases and J by 9 bases, with 9 bases between the two germline ends. Germline CDR1 reads SGHTA; CDR2 reads FQGNSA. CDR3 sequence reads: CASSFGGGIQYF. CDR3 bases: TGTGCCAGCAGCTTCGGAGGGGGCATTCAGTACTTC. Full variable domain (remainder filled in from reference TRBV7-2 and TRBJ2-4): GAGVSQSPSNKVTEKGKDVELRCDPISGHTALYWYRQSLGQGLEFLIYFQGNSAPDKSGLPSDRFSAERTGGSVSTLTIQRTQQEDSAVYLCASSFGGGIQYFGAGTRLSVL.